This T cell receptor beta chain was obtained from a study of blood T cell repertoires in COVID-19. Study-level background: COVID-19 samples from acute and convalescent phases originated in the United States, Italy and Spain. Sources were T cells, B-cell-depleted T cells, or PBMCs; the material itself was cDNA or gDNA.

Profiled with immunoSEQ multiplex PCR; TCRdb holds only in-frame clones, not every one. The repertoire has 150,000 to 200,000 clones, approximately 87% of them found once; the top ten carry roughly 0.85%. Looked up from germline, CDR1 is MNHEY and CDR2 is SMNVEV (reference sequence). CDR3 length: 15 amino acids. The V gene end was trimmed by 5 bases and the J gene end by 4 bases; junction bases not matched to a gene: 7. This rearrangement joins TRBV27 to TRBJ1-2; the match to TRBD1 covers 10 bases. The sample was peripheral blood. The sequence derives from a young woman who had recovered from COVID-19. The CDR3 reads CASSVSTGGGYGYTF. CDR3 DNA sequence: TGTGCCAGCAGTGTCTCGACAGGGGGCGGCTATGGCTACACCTTC.